The rows below give T cell receptor beta chains drawn from one sample of a study of PD-L1 blockade in urothelial cancer. Sequencing was performed with immunoSEQ multiplex PCR; in TCRdb, only in-frame clones are kept and a portion is missing. This table has roughly 50,000 clones, roughly 87% appearing once. This sample comprised PBMCs, obtained around atezolizumab (anti-PD-L1) treatment. The receptors derive from a man aged 55-75 years with urothelial cancer. Both conserved end residues are part of each CDR3. The D gene is left open where the match is weak. Clone size is shown for a subset of rows, as once, few, many or a class of expanded clone.

j_call d_call cdr3_length v_call clone_size cdr3_nt cdr3_aa
TRBJ2-2 TRBD1 15 TRBV6-1 - TGTGCCACCGCAGACAGGGGCTATAACACCGGGGAGCTGTTTTTT CATADRGYNTGELFF
TRBJ2-3 TRBD1 16 TRBV30 - TGTGCCGTTCCCGGGACAGGGAAAGGAGCGACAGATACGCAGTATTTT CAVPGTGKGATDTQYF
TRBJ1-4 TRBD1 11 TRBV14 - TGTGCCAGCAGCCTAGGACAGGGACTGTTTTTT CASSLGQGLFF
TRBJ2-1 TRBD1 15 TRBV29-1 - TGCAGCGTGGAACAGGGGTGGGGATCCTACAATGAGCAGTTCTTC CSVEQGWGSYNEQFF
TRBJ1-4 TRBD1 14 TRBV6-1 - TGTGCCAGCAGTGAAGGGACAGGGGACGAAAAACTGTTTTTT CASSEGTGDEKLFF
TRBJ2-5 TRBD1 14 TRBV7-8 - TGTGCCAGCAGCCGGGACAGGGGTGGAGAGACCCAGTACTTC CASSRDRGGETQYF
TRBJ1-2 TRBD1 14 TRBV5-4 - TGTGCCAGCAGCCCAGGGGGGTGGGTTTATGGCTACACCTTC CASSPGGWVYGYTF
TRBJ1-4 - 17 TRBV7-9 - TGTGCCAGCAGCCCGGGGACTTCTGGAGGACCTAATGAAAAACTGTTTTTT CASSPGTSGGPNEKLFF
TRBJ1-2 TRBD1 14 TRBV11-2 - TGTGCCAGCAGCTTGGGACAGGGAAATCTTGGCTACACCTTC CASSLGQGNLGYTF
TRBJ2-3 TRBD1 15 TRBV7-2 - TGTGCCAGCAGCAACAGGGGGCAACGGACAGATACGCAGTATTTT CASSNRGQRTDTQYF
TRBJ1-5 TRBD1 14 TRBV28 - TGTGCCAGCAGTACCACGACAGGGGTTAGGCCCCAGCATTTT CASSTTTGVRPQHF
TRBJ2-7 - 13 TRBV28 - TGTGCCAGCAGTCAGGACAGCACCTACGAGCAGTACTTC CASSQDSTYEQYF
TRBJ1-1 - 14 TRBV11-2 once TGTGCCAGCAGCTTTGTACAGATGAACACTGAAGCTTTCTTT CASSFVQMNTEAFF
TRBJ1-5 - 13 TRBV6-5 - TGTGCCAGTCAGGAGCGGCGCAATCAGCCCCAGCATTTT CASQERRNQPQHF
TRBJ1-5 TRBD1 16 TRBV18 - TGTGCCAGCGCTAACAGGGGGCAGAGGAGCAATCAGCCCCAGCATTTT CASANRGQRSNQPQHF
TRBJ1-5 - 14 TRBV5-6 once TGTGCCAGCAGTTGGGGGCAGACCAATCAGCCCCAGCATTTT CASSWGQTNQPQHF
TRBJ2-4 - 14 TRBV10-3 - TGTGCCATCAGTGAGTACAGGGACAAAAACATTCAGTACTTC CAISEYRDKNIQYF
TRBJ1-6 - 15 TRBV14 few TGTGCCAGCAGCCAAACACAGTCGCGGGGGGCACCCCTCCACTTT CASSQTQSRGAPLHF
TRBJ1-5 TRBD1 17 TRBV19 - TGTGCCAGTAGTATACGTAGGGGACAGGGGGACAATCAGCCCCAGCATTTT CASSIRRGQGDNQPQHF
TRBJ2-7 TRBD1 17 TRBV5-1 - TGCGCCAGCAGCCAGACCCGCTCACAGGGGGCAAGGTACGAGCAGTACTTC CASSQTRSQGARYEQYF
TRBJ2-5 - 13 TRBV15 - TGTGCCACCAGCAGAGGACTAGAAGAGACCCAGTACTTC CATSRGLEETQYF
TRBJ1-6 - 13 TRBV11-3 - TGTGCCAGCAGCCCTACCAGGGCTTCACCCCTCCACTTT CASSPTRASPLHF
TRBJ1-5 TRBD1 15 TRBV5-6 - TGTGCCAGCAGCATGACAGGGGGCGGTATCCAGCCCCAGCATTTT CASSMTGGGIQPQHF
TRBJ2-1 - 15 TRBV5-1 - TGCGCCAGCAGAGAAGCAACCGGGTCCTACAATGAGCAGTTCTTC CASREATGSYNEQFF
TRBJ2-5 - 15 TRBV4-1 - TGCGCCAGCAGCCAAGACGCTACCAACCTGTGGACCCAGTACTTC CASSQDATNLWTQYF
TRBJ2-2 - 14 TRBV5-5 - TGTGCCAGCAGCTTGACAGTTTTGGCCGGGGAGCTGTTTTTT CASSLTVLAGELFF
TRBJ1-4 TRBD1 17 TRBV18 - TGTGCCAGCTCACCACAAACGTTGGGGACAGGGAATGAAAAACTGTTTTTT CASSPQTLGTGNEKLFF
TRBJ2-6 - 16 TRBV5-8 - TGTGCCAGCAGCTTGGATTGGAGCTCTGGGGCCAACGTCCTGACTTTC CASSLDWSSGANVLTF
TRBJ1-5 - 13 TRBV6-5 - TGTGCCACCGGGAGACCGACGAATCAGCCCCAGCATTTT CATGRPTNQPQHF
TRBJ1-5 - 14 TRBV30 - TGTGCCTGGAAACCCAATCGGGTAGGTCAGCCCCAGCATTTT CAWKPNRVGQPQHF
TRBJ2-2 TRBD1 17 TRBV11-3 - TGTGCCAGCAGAAGGACAGGTGGGCGGCGGGTGACCGGGGAGCTGTTTTTT CASRRTGGRRVTGELFF
TRBJ1-2 - 12 TRBV13 - TGTGCCAGCAGCTTAGCACCGAGTGTTGTCACCTTC CASSLAPSVVTF
TRBJ2-5 TRBD1 15 TRBV11-3 - TGTGCCAGCAGCTCGCGGACAGGGGGCGCGGAGACCCAGTACTTC CASSSRTGGAETQYF
TRBJ2-7 - 14 TRBV11-2 - TGTGCCAGCAGCTTAAGACGACAAACCTACGAGCAGTACTTC CASSLRRQTYEQYF
TRBJ2-3 - 15 TRBV7-3 - TGTGCCAGCAGCAACAGAGAGGGGGGCACAGATACGCAGTATTTT CASSNREGGTDTQYF
TRBJ2-2 TRBD2 14 TRBV7-7 - TGTGCTAGCAGCAGCGGGGGGGCCCCCGGGGAGCTGTTTTTT CASSSGGAPGELFF
TRBJ2-3 TRBD2 16 TRBV9 - TGTGCCAGCAGCGTAGCTTCTAGCGGGGGGGAAGATACGCAGTATTTT CASSVASSGGEDTQYF